The rows below give T cell receptor beta chains drawn from one sample of a study of CD8+ T cells in alopecia areata. The data were produced by immunoSEQ multiplex PCR, yet TCRdb's version contains in-frame clones alone and is incomplete. Of 110,000 or so clones in the sample, roughly three fifths were seen once. The sample in question was CD4+ T cells sorted from blood, obtained at week 24, from a patient treated with tofacitinib. The receptors shown here come from a human donor with alopecia areata. CDR3s leave out the opening cysteine and the closing phenylalanine or tryptophan.

v_call cdr3_aa
TRBV5-1 ASSLGRYQETQY
TRBV5-8 ASSLGRTSNTGELF
TRBV7-2 ASSLGVIYEQY
TRBV2 ASRPRGSYEQY
TRBV4-3 ASSQEARGTYGYT
TRBV19 ASSTPASGGPLAKNIQY
TRBV19 ASTISGGRGYT
TRBV29-1 SVGGQPNQPQH
TRBV5-6 ASSYPGTAGNEQF
TRBV7-2 ASSQRGGGRAKNIQY
TRBV2 ASQRGGALRY
TRBV4-2 ASSQDVTALYEQY
TRBV13 ASSARHGLAEAF
TRBV30 ASTGVQGGNQPQH
TRBV29-1 SVEVVGQGYGYT
TRBV30 AWSLGGFQPQH
TRBV5-6 ASSLGGQYTDTQY
TRBV27 ASSLREGEKLF
TRBV5-6 ASSYTGFGETQY
TRBV6-6 ASSSGARDRRYEQY
TRBV7-7 ASSPLSGTVTEAF
TRBV19 ASSFRDGHPLRGYT
TRBV5-6 ASSSTGTKETQY
TRBV7-9 ASSLKPDPYNEQF
TRBV11-2 ASSFTDTQY
TRBV5-4 ASSFRLEEQY
TRBV7-6 ASSLGPRDRLNYGYT
TRBV29-1 SVEAGAGTEAF
TRBV6-5 ASSYGGFYGYT
TRBV9 ASSGGKNQPQH
TRBV20-1 SATGAYEQY